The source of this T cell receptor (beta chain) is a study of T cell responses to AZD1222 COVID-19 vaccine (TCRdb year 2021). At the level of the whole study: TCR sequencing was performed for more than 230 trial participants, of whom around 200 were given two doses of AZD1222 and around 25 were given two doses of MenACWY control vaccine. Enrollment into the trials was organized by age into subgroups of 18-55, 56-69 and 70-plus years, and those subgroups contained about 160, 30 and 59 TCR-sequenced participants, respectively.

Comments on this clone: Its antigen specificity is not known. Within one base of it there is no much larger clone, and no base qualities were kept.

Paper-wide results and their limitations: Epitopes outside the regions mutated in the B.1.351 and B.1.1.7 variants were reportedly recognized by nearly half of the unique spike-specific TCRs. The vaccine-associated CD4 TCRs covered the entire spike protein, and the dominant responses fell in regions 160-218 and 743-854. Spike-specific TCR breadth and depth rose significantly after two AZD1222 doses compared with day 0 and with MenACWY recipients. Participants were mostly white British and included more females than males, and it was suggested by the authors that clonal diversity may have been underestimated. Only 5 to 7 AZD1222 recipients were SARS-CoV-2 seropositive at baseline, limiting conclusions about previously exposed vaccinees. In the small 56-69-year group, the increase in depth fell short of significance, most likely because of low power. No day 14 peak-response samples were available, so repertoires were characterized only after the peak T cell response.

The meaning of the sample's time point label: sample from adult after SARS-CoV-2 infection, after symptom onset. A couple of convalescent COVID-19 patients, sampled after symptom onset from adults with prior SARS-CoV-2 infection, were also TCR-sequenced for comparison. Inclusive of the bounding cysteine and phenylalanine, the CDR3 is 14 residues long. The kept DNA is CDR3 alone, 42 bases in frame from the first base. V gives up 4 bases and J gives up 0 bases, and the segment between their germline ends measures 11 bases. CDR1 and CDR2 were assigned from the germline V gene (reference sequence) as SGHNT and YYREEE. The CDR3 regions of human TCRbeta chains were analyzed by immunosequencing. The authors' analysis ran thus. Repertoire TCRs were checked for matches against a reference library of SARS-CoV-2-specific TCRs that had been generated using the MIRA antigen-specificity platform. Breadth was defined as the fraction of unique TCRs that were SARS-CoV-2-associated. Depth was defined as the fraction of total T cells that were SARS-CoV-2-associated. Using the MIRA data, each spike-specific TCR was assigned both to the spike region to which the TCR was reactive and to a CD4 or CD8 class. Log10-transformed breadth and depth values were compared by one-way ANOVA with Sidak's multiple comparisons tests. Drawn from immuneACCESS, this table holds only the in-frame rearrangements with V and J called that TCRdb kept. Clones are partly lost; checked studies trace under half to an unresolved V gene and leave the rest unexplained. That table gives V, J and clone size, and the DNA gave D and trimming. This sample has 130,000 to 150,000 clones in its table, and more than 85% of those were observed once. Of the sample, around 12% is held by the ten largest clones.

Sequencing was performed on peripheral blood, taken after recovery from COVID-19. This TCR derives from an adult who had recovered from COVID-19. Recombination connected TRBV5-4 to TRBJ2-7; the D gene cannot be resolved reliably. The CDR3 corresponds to CASSLDTNSYEQYF. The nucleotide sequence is TGTGCCAGCAGCCTTGACACCAACTCCTACGAGCAGTACTTC.